A selection of T cell receptor beta chains follows, all from one sample in a study of a mutant IDH1 vaccine in newly diagnosed glioma. Measured with immunoSEQ multiplex PCR; TCRdb has only the in-frame clones, and not every one. The data show about 33,000 clones, with more than 85% seen just once and around 5% held by the top ten. The sequencing here drew on PBMCs, taken from a glioma patient treated with radiotherapy, temozolomide or both. These receptors came from a middle-aged woman with glioma. CDR3s include the opening cysteine and the closing phenylalanine or tryptophan. A D gene is named only where the DNA matches it firmly. The size entry is marked missing in some rows and otherwise reads once, few, many or a size class.

CDR3 protein | CDR3 DNA | J gene | D gene | V gene | clone size
CASSPMRPGQAFF | TGTGCCAGCAGCCCTATGAGACCCGGTCAAGCTTTCTTT | TRBJ1-1 | . | TRBV28 | .
CASSLASGGFQETQYF | TGTGCCAGCAGTTTGGCTAGCGGGGGGTTTCAAGAGACCCAGTACTTC | TRBJ2-5 | TRBD2 | TRBV6-5 | .
CSVVGAGQDEAFF | TGCAGCGTTGTCGGCGCCGGACAGGATGAAGCTTTCTTT | TRBJ1-1 | TRBD1 | TRBV29-1 | .
CARPPRDGYYGYTF | TGTGCCAGACCCCCGAGGGACGGATACTATGGCTACACCTTC | TRBJ1-2 | . | TRBV2 | .
CASSPGAASSYEQYF | TGTGCCAGCAGTCCCGGGGCGGCTAGCTCCTACGAGCAGTACTTC | TRBJ2-7 | . | TRBV2 | .
CSVESIGGTSVYGYTF | TGCAGCGTTGAATCTATAGGGGGGACCTCTGTCTATGGCTACACCTTC | TRBJ1-2 | . | TRBV29-1 | .
CAIRRGGEDTQYF | TGTGCCATCCGGCGAGGTGGAGAAGATACGCAGTATTTT | TRBJ2-3 | . | TRBV6-5 | .
CASSSGTSGVSYEQYF | TGCGCCAGCAGCTCGGGGACTAGCGGGGTCTCCTACGAGCAGTACTTC | TRBJ2-7 | TRBD2 | TRBV5-1 | .
CSVEGDGPNYGYTF | TGCAGCGTTGAAGGGGACGGCCCTAACTATGGCTACACCTTC | TRBJ1-2 | . | TRBV29-1 | .
CASSPPGRSNSPLHF | TGTGCCAGCAGCCCACCGGGCAGGTCTAATTCACCCCTCCACTTT | TRBJ1-6 | . | TRBV5-4 | .
CASSYLTGDRPQHF | TGTGCCAGCAGTTACCTAACAGGGGACCGGCCCCAGCATTTT | TRBJ1-5 | TRBD1 | TRBV6-6 | .
CASSLSGGGRGYTF | TGCGCCAGCAGCCTTTCCGGCGGGGGACGGGGCTACACCTTC | TRBJ1-2 | . | TRBV5-1 | .
CASSPPGGNGYTF | TGTGCCAGCTCACCACCAGGGGGGAATGGCTACACCTTC | TRBJ1-2 | . | TRBV18 | .
CASSFSSEGTPEYEQYF | TGTGCCAGCAGCTTTAGTAGTGAGGGGACCCCCGAGTACGAGCAGTACTTC | TRBJ2-7 | . | TRBV7-6 | .
CSAVQGGNTEAFF | TGCAGCGCCGTACAGGGGGGGAACACTGAAGCTTTCTTT | TRBJ1-1 | TRBD1 | TRBV29-1 | .
CASRAGELANEKLFF | TGCGCCAGCAGGGCCGGGGAATTGGCTAATGAAAAACTGTTTTTT | TRBJ1-4 | . | TRBV5-1 | .
CASSQETGGAYGYTF | TGCGCCAGCAGCCAAGAGACAGGGGGCGCCTATGGCTACACCTTC | TRBJ1-2 | TRBD1 | TRBV4-3 | .
CASSLVAGGNSPLHF | TGTGCCAGCAGCTTAGTGGCAGGGGGAAATTCACCCCTCCACTTT | TRBJ1-6 | TRBD1 | TRBV7-9 | .
CASSPYRQGEQYF | TGTGCCAGCAGCCCCTATCGACAGGGCGAGCAGTACTTC | TRBJ2-7 | TRBD1 | TRBV14 | .
CASSDPQGANEKLFF | TGTGCCAGCAGTGACCCACAGGGGGCTAATGAAAAACTGTTTTTT | TRBJ1-4 | TRBD1 | TRBV25-1 | .
CASDEWSGVGNQPQHF | TGTGCCAGCGACGAGTGGTCTGGGGTGGGCAATCAGCCCCAGCATTTT | TRBJ1-5 | . | TRBV2 | .
CAWAPGARIGYTF | TGTGCCTGGGCCCCAGGGGCGCGAATTGGCTACACCTTC | TRBJ1-2 | . | TRBV30 | .
CASSYSQGYEQYF | TGTGCCAGCAGTTACTCGCAGGGCTACGAGCAGTACTTC | TRBJ2-7 | . | TRBV6-5 | .
CASSQRPPGQGQETQYF | TGTGCCAGCAGCCAACGCCCCCCGGGACAGGGACAAGAGACCCAGTACTTC | TRBJ2-5 | TRBD1 | TRBV4-2 | .
CASRSTENYGYTF | TGTGCCAGCAGGTCGACAGAAAACTATGGCTACACCTTC | TRBJ1-2 | . | TRBV6-1 | .
CASDTSVGTEAFF | TGTGCCTCGGACACCTCGGTAGGCACTGAAGCTTTCTTT | TRBJ1-1 | . | TRBV19 | .
CAISETGAPYEQYF | TGTGCCATCAGTGAGACTGGAGCTCCCTACGAGCAGTACTTC | TRBJ2-7 | . | TRBV10-3 | .
CSVAGSVNTEAFF | TGCAGCGTTGCTGGGTCGGTGAACACTGAAGCTTTCTTT | TRBJ1-1 | . | TRBV29-1 | .
CASSASPAWGGADEQFF | TGTGCCAGCAGCGCGAGCCCGGCATGGGGGGGGGCTGATGAGCAGTTCTTC | TRBJ2-1 | . | TRBV9 | .
CASSRGTGEVSGYTF | TGTGCCAGCAGTAGGGGGACAGGGGAAGTCTCTGGCTACACCTTC | TRBJ1-2 | TRBD1 | TRBV2 | .
CASSLKVGSNQPQHF | TGTGCCAGCAGCTTAAAGGTCGGTAGCAATCAGCCCCAGCATTTT | TRBJ1-5 | . | TRBV7-2 | once
CASSLFGAIDTQYF | TGTGCCAGCAGCTTGTTTGGGGCCATAGATACGCAGTATTTT | TRBJ2-3 | . | TRBV5-4 | .
CASSSQLRPRSSYEQYF | TGTGCCAGCAGCAGTCAGCTACGGCCTAGGAGCTCCTACGAGCAGTACTTC | TRBJ2-7 | . | TRBV7-9 | .
CASSQDSGGDTEAFF | TGCGCCAGCAGCCAAGACAGCGGAGGGGACACTGAAGCTTTCTTT | TRBJ1-1 | . | TRBV4-3 | .
CASSQGVLSPEAFF | TGCGCCAGCAGCCAAGGGGTTCTGAGTCCTGAAGCTTTCTTT | TRBJ1-1 | . | TRBV4-1 | .
CASSSRQGPRYF | TGTGCCAGCAGTTCGAGACAGGGCCCACGGTACTTC | TRBJ2-5 | TRBD1 | TRBV6-5 | .
CASSLTGTTTEAFF | TGTGCCAGCAGCTTGACCGGGACGACCACTGAAGCTTTCTTT | TRBJ1-1 | . | TRBV5-5 | .
CASSPQGQETQYF | TGTGCCAGCAGCCCACAGGGGCAAGAGACCCAGTACTTC | TRBJ2-5 | TRBD1 | TRBV7-3 | .
CASSGSLGSNTEAFF | TGTGCCAGCAGCGGCTCGTTGGGTTCCAACACTGAAGCTTTCTTT | TRBJ1-1 | . | TRBV11-2 | .
CASSQDGGNTEAFF | TGCGCCAGCAGCCAAGATGGGGGGAACACTGAAGCTTTCTTT | TRBJ1-1 | . | TRBV4-1 | .
CASSLGEDFYGYTF | TGTGCCAGCAGCTTAGGAGAAGATTTCTATGGCTACACCTTC | TRBJ1-2 | . | TRBV13 | .
CSVPYREGLAQYF | TGCAGCGTCCCGTACCGGGAGGGTTTAGCCCAGTACTTC | TRBJ2-5 | TRBD2 | TRBV29-1 | .
CASSLNQNMNTEAFF | TGCGCCAGCAGCTTAAACCAGAACATGAACACTGAAGCTTTCTTT | TRBJ1-1 | . | TRBV5-1 | .
CASSPDRVYFGTEAFF | TGTGCCAGCAGCCCCGACAGGGTCTACTTCGGCACTGAAGCTTTCTTT | TRBJ1-1 | TRBD1 | TRBV5-8 | .